The 27 T cell receptor beta chains listed next were all sequenced from one sample in a study of regulatory T cells in long-lasting Graves disease. Arm-PCR of CDR3 regions and iRepertoire HTBI primers were the basis on which TCR beta libraries were built. TCRdb re-analysed the multiplex PCR reads in MiXCR, keeping a single row per CDR3 protein. This table holds 520,000 or so distinct CDR3 sequences, around 12% found once. The time point here: newly diagnosed GD, antithyroid drugs for less than 3 months. Making the TCR library involved RNA that had been extracted from PBMCs. The same specimen was also included in a second study, on T cells in Graves' hyperthyroidism and ophthalmopathy.

The sample was peripheral blood mononuclear cells (PBMCs), taken at new diagnosis, from a patient treated with antithyroid drugs. The source of these receptors is a woman aged 25 to 39 with Graves disease.

This clonotype was counted ten times or more. This sequence joins TRBV7-9 and TRBJ1-1, with no clear D. Trimming pared 1 base from V and 0 bases from J, leaving 9 bases between. Germline CDR1 is SEHNR and CDR2 is FQNEAQ (reference sequence). This CDR3 comprises 15 residues. The CDR3 sequence: CASSLDSPVNTEAFF. CDR3 nucleotides: TGTGCCAGCAGCTTAGACTCACCGGTGAACACTGAAGCTTTCTTT.

The chain joins TRBV7-9 to TRBJ1-1; 7 bases agree with TRBD1. In germline, CDR1 is SEHNR, CDR2 FQNEAQ (reference sequence). The CDR3 runs 14 residues. V lost 3 bases and J lost 6; bases outside the gene matches: 7. As DNA, the CDR3 is TGTGCCAGCAGCTTTAGGGGGCTGGGGGCTGAAGCTTTCTTT. Its protein product is CASSFRGLGAEAFF.

This clonotype showed up many times. The chain carries TRBV12-3 or TRBV12-4 and TRBJ1-2; D is uncertain. V lost 3 bases, J lost 3 bases, and 11 bases lay in between. This CDR3 is built from 14 residues. The CDR3 loop is CASSLISADYGYTF. In DNA, the CDR3 is TGTGCCAGCAGTTTGATTTCTGCAGACTATGGCTACACCTTC.

This clonotype was detected only a few times. The chain employs TRBV7-9 and TRBJ1-1; D is perhaps TRBD1 (6 bases). From germline, CDR1 is SEHNR and CDR2 FQNEAQ (reference sequence). With 7 bases removed from V and 2 bases from J, the gap between germline ends came to 14 bases. The CDR3 sequence is 14 residues long. The CDR3 loop reads CASTYSGGNTEAFF. CDR3 in DNA: TGTGCCAGCACCTACTCTGGGGGCAACACTGAAGCTTTCTTT.

The chain uses TRBV20-1 and TRBJ2-3, with D hard to call. V was clipped by 5 bases and J by 4 bases, with 19 bases between them. CDR1 and CDR2 (germline): DFQATT, SNEGSKA (reference sequence). This CDR3 comprises 15 residues. CDR3 loop: CSAPYVRFLADTQYF. Written as DNA, the CDR3 is TGCAGTGCTCCCTACGTGAGGTTCCTTGCAGATACGCAGTATTTT.

The rearrangement links TRBV28 to TRBJ1-5, with D hard to call. Trimming took 3 bases from V and 1 from J, leaving 10 bases between them. CDR1 and CDR2 from the germline V gene are MDHEN and SYDVKM. This CDR3 has 15 residues. The CDR3 DNA is TGTGCCAGCAGTTTTCGGTTAGACAGCAATCAGCCCCAGCATTTT. The encoded protein is CASSFRLDSNQPQHF.

This clonotype was counted at least ten times. Sequence at one end of the junction differs from germline and may be a read error. The V and J genes are TRBV3-1 and TRBJ2-7, with D unclear. CDR3 length: 12 amino acids. Germline V gene sequence: CDR1 LGHDT, CDR2 YNNKEL (reference sequence). The CDR3 bases are TGTGCCAGCAGCCAAGTCTCCGACGAGCAGTACTTC. As protein: CASSQVSDEQYF.

The rearrangement uses TRBV6-1 and TRBJ1-2; D perhaps matches TRBD1 (6 bases). V was shortened by 7 bases and J by 4 bases, with 13 bases between the two germline ends. The CDR3 consists of 13 residues. Looked up from germline, CDR1 is MNHNS and CDR2 is SASEGT. The CDR3 region has the DNA TGTGCCAGCATTAAGGACAGTTCCTATGGCTACACCTTC. Residues: CASIKDSSYGYTF.

This clonotype was seen at least ten times. J is TRBJ1-1 and V is TRBV10-2; 8 nucleotides match TRBD1. CDR3 length: 13 amino acids. The V gene end was trimmed by 6 bases and the J gene end by 3 bases; junction bases not matched to a gene: 3. The germline V gene encodes CDR1 WSHSY and CDR2 SAAADI. CDR3 sequence: CASRDRAYTEAFF. CDR3 nucleotide sequence: TGCGCCAGCAGGGACAGGGCTTACACTGAAGCTTTCTTT.

At least ten counts were recorded for this clonotype. The rearrangement joins TRBV28 to TRBJ1-1; D gene uncertain. Germline V gene lookup returns CDR1 MDHEN and CDR2 SYDVKM. CDR3 length: 15 amino acids. The germline V and J ends were trimmed by 4 bases and 4 bases, with 16 bases remaining between them. The CDR3 DNA follows: TGTGCCAGCAGTTCAATCTGGGCGGGTGGCACTGAAGCTTTCTTT. Residues: CASSSIWAGGTEAFF.

This clonotype showed up many times. This rearrangement joins TRBV20-1 to TRBJ2-1; 11 nucleotides agree with TRBD2. The CDR3 has 15 amino acids. Per the germline V gene, CDR1 is DFQATT and CDR2 is SNEGSKA (reference sequence). The V segment lost 3 bases and the J segment 7 bases; nucleotides outside the gene matches: 8. In DNA, the CDR3 is TGCAGTGCTAGGAGATCTAGCGGGAGGAAAAATGAGCAGTTCTTC. This sequence encodes CSARRSSGRKNEQFF.

This clonotype appeared a few times. The rearrangement uses TRBV7-9 and TRBJ2-3; no definite D call. Germline assignment: CDR1 SEHNR and CDR2 FQNEAQ (reference sequence). The V end lost 5 bases, the J end lost 4 bases, and 10 bases lay between the germline ends. This CDR3 has 13 residues. As DNA, the CDR3 is TGTGCCAGCAGCCAATCCCATGCAGATACGCAGTATTTT. Protein sequence: CASSQSHADTQYF. Looking up the rest from reference TRBV7-9 and TRBJ2-3 gives the full variable domain: DTGVSQNPRHKITKRGQNVTFRCDPISEHNRLYWYRQTLGQGPEFLTYFQNEAQLEKSRLLSDRFSAERPKGSFSTLEIQRTEQGDSAMYLCASSQSHADTQYFGPGTRLTVL.

This clonotype was counted only a few times. The chain links TRBV4-2 to TRBJ2-1; 8 positions agree with TRBD2. CDR3 size: 15 residues. The junction had 5 bases not matched to a gene; V was cut back by 0 bases and J by 7 bases. CDR1 and CDR2 (germline): LGHNA, YNFKEQ. The CDR3 DNA sequence: TGTGCCAGCAGCCAAGACGGGACTAGTTTGAATGAGCAGTTCTTC. It encodes CASSQDGTSLNEQFF.

This clonotype was seen repeatedly, ten times or more. The chain links TRBV6-2 or TRBV6-3 to TRBJ2-5; 9 bases are shared with TRBD1. This CDR3 comprises 15 residues. Trimming at V came to 6 bases and at J to 5 bases, leaving 10 bases not matched to a gene. Germline CDR1 and CDR2: MNHEY and SVGEGT. The CDR3 region has the DNA TGTGCCAGCAGCCTGGGACAGGGAGGAGCGGAGACCCAGTACTTC. Translated: CASSLGQGGAETQYF.

For this clonotype: At one end, the junction sequence differs from germline, possibly due to a read error. In nucleotides, the CDR3 is TGCGCCAGCAGCCCGGGACATGCTGGACTATCGAGCTCCTACGAGCAATACTTC. The encoded protein is CASSPGHAGLSSSYEQYF. The chain recombines TRBV5-1 with TRBJ2-7; D may match TRBD1 or TRBD2 (6 bases each). Germline lookup yields CDR1 SGHRS and CDR2 YFSETQ. This CDR3 has 18 amino acids.

In its sample, this clonotype was seen many times. This chain links TRBV7-2 with TRBJ1-2, with 9 nucleotides matching TRBD1. CDR1 SGHTA and CDR2 FQGNSA come from the germline V gene. With 5 bases clipped from V and 3 bases from J, the junction kept 7 bases outside the gene matches. CDR3 length: 15 residues. The CDR3 region has the DNA TGTGCCAGCAGCCCAAGGACAGGGGCTGACTATGGCTACACCTTC. Translated: CASSPRTGADYGYTF.

This clonotype was seen ten or more times. The chain links TRBV19 to TRBJ1-2; D unresolved. CDR1 and CDR2 from the germline V gene are LNHDA and SQIVND (reference sequence). V gave up 0 bases and J gave up 3 bases, with 11 bases separating them. CDR3 length: 15 residues. The CDR3 sequence is CASSIEVAQDYGYTF. Here the CDR3 DNA reads TGTGCCAGTAGTATAGAAGTGGCTCAGGACTATGGCTACACCTTC.

Only a few counts were recorded for this clonotype. The rearrangement links TRBV19 to TRBJ1-2; 9 nucleotides match TRBD1. Germline trimming cut 7 bases from V and 5 bases from J; bases unmatched to any gene: 11. This CDR3 spans 15 amino acids. CDR1 is LNHDA, CDR2 SQIVND, per germline (reference sequence). CDR3 coding DNA: TGTGCCAGTAAGAGAACAGGGGGCGCATATTATGGCTACACCTTC. It specifies CASKRTGGAYYGYTF.

This clonotype occurred a few times. A read error may be the cause here, since a much bigger clone is one base away. The chain uses TRBV6-1 and TRBJ2-7, with a tentative D call TRBD1 (5 bases). This CDR3 contains 15 residues. Germline CDR1 is MNHNS and CDR2 is SASEGT. V was shortened by 5 bases and J by 3 bases, with 17 bases between the two germline ends. Here the CDR3 DNA reads TGTGCCAGCAGTCCCACACGGACAACGGACTACGAGCAGTACTTC. It codes for CASSPTRTTDYEQYF.

This clonotype was seen ten or more times. This chain joins TRBV6-1 and TRBJ2-5; D may be TRBD2 (5 bases). This CDR3 contains 16 residues. In germline, CDR1 is MNHNS, CDR2 SASEGT. Trimming took off 6 bases at V and 4 bases at J, with 21 bases between the two ends. CDR3 protein: CASRRRTGRVAETQYF. CDR3 DNA sequence: TGTGCCAGCAGGCGCCGGACTGGTAGGGTAGCAGAGACCCAGTACTTC.

A word on this clonotype: This may stem from a read error, because a much larger clone lies one nucleotide away. The chain has TRBV28 and TRBJ1-2; TRBD1 might be the D (5 bases). The germline V gene encodes CDR1 MDHEN and CDR2 SYDVKM. Deletions cut 8 bases from V and 8 bases from J, with 15 bases between. The CDR3 covers 12 residues. This CDR3 is CASRGLVEGYTF. The CDR3 nucleotides are TGTGCCAGCCGGGGACTGGTGGAAGGCTACACCTTC.

This clonotype occurred many times. The chain joins TRBV6-2 or TRBV6-3 to TRBJ2-1, with 7 bases identical to TRBD1. V was pared by 5 bases and J by 7 bases, with 2 bases of the junction left unmatched. Germline V lookup: CDR1 MNHEY, CDR2 SVGEGT. CDR3 length equals 12 residues. CDR3 in DNA: TGTGCCAGCAGTCGCAGGGGGAATGAGCAGTTCTTC. Translating gives CASSRRGNEQFF.

The table lists this clonotype with many counts. This chain links TRBV20-1 with TRBJ2-3, with D perhaps matching TRBD1 (6 bases). The CDR3 covers 13 residues. From germline, CDR1 is DFQATT and CDR2 SNEGSKA (reference sequence). Trimming took off 7 bases at V and 4 bases at J, with 15 bases between the two ends. In DNA form, the CDR3 reads TGCAGTGAGGACAGCCCCATGGCAGATACGCAGTATTTT. It specifies CSEDSPMADTQYF.

This clonotype was seen at least ten times. This chain uses TRBV27 with TRBJ2-4, with D maybe TRBD1 (5 bases). CDR3 length equals 15 residues. CDR1 is MNHEY, CDR2 SMNVEV, per germline (reference sequence). Trimming cost V 5 bases and J 0 bases, with 11 bases left between them. The CDR3 protein is CASSPQDTAKNIQYF. Here the CDR3 DNA reads TGTGCCAGCAGTCCCCAGGACACAGCCAAAAACATTCAGTACTTC.

This clonotype was seen more than once but under ten times. The gene calls are TRBV30 and TRBJ2-7, with 7 bases that match TRBD2. The CDR3 extends over 13 amino acids. Per germline, CDR1 GTSNPN and CDR2 SVGIG (reference sequence). The V segment lost 0 bases and the J segment 6 bases; nucleotides outside the gene matches: 5. This CDR3 reads CAWSVRSGTEQYF. The DNA of the CDR3 is TGTGCCTGGAGTGTACGGAGCGGGACCGAGCAGTACTTC.

The CDR3 here is CASSWAGLRDTDTQYF. CDR3 sequence (DNA): TGTGCCAGCAGTTGGGCTGGGTTGAGGGACACAGATACGCAGTATTTT. The chain employs TRBV6-5 and TRBJ2-3; possible D gene TRBD2, 5 bases. The CDR3 has 16 amino acids. Trimming removed 4 bases from V and 2 bases from J, with 16 bases in between. CDR1 is MNHEY and CDR2 is SVGAGI in the germline V gene.

This chain links TRBV27 with TRBJ2-7; 7 bases are a match to TRBD1. The J segment lost 6 bases and the V segment lost 5 bases, leaving 7 bases of the junction unmatched. CDR1 MNHEY and CDR2 SMNVEV come from the germline V gene (reference sequence). The CDR3 extends over 13 amino acids. The CDR3 loop is CASSQTPGGEQYF. Here the CDR3 DNA reads TGTGCCAGCAGTCAGACTCCAGGGGGCGAGCAGTACTTC.